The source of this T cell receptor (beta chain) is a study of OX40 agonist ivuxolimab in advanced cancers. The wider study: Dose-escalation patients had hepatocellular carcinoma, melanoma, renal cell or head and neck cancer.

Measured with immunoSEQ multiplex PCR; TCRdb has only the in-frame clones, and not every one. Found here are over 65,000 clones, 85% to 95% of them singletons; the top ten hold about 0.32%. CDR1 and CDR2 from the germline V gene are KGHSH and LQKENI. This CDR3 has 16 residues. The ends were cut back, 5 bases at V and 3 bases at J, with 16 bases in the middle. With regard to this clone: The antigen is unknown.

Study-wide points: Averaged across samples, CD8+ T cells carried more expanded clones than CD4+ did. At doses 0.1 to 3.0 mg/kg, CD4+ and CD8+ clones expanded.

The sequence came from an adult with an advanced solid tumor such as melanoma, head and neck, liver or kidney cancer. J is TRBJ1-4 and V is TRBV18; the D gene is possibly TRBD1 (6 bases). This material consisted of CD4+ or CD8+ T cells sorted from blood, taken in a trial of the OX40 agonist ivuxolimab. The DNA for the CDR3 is TGTGCCAGCTCATTCAGTTCAAGACAGGCTAATGAAAAACTGTTTTTT. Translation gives CASSFSSRQANEKLFF.